These T cell receptor beta chains were read from a single sample in a study of regulatory T cells in long-lasting Graves disease. A single record per CDR3 protein comes from TCRdb applying MiXCR to the multiplex PCR reads. In the table there are roughly 350,000 distinct CDR3 sequences, 16% of which are singletons. This same sample was also part of a study on T cells in Graves' hyperthyroidism and ophthalmopathy.

The source material was peripheral blood mononuclear cells (PBMCs), sampled at new diagnosis, from a patient treated with antithyroid drugs. These receptors originate from a man aged 40-50 years with Graves disease. CDR3s include the opening cysteine and the closing phenylalanine or tryptophan.

cdr3_length j_call v_call cdr3_aa
14 TRBJ1-1 TRBV29-1 CSALPRQGHTEAFF
15 TRBJ1-2 TRBV6-1 CASSVHDRATYGYTF
15 TRBJ1-2 TRBV9 CASSVGVGYNYGYTF
14 TRBJ2-7 TRBV30 CAWTPPGDLYEQYF
15 TRBJ2-7 TRBV7-3 CASSAPGTGTHEQYF
16 TRBJ2-2 TRBV5-1 CASSVGGTLTTGELFF
14 TRBJ2-5 TRBV5-1 CASSPGRMEETQYF
15 TRBJ2-1 TRBV5-1 CASSLGPWAGDEQFF
16 TRBJ1-3 TRBV4-2 CASSQASRVGGNTIYF
14 TRBJ1-3 TRBV9 CASSARRGSNTIYF
13 TRBJ2-1 TRBV6-5 CASSYHRDNEQFF
17 TRBJ2-6 TRBV28 CASTGTGGSSGANVLTF
13 TRBJ1-5 TRBV12-5 CASGFYGNQPQHF
16 TRBJ1-4 TRBV18 CASSPSLRGFGEKLFF
13 TRBJ2-3 TRBV30 CAWSSQGTDTQYF
13 TRBJ2-7 TRBV6-1 CASGRGGPYEQYF
13 TRBJ1-4 TRBV5-6 CASTLRGNEKLFF
14 TRBJ1-3 TRBV5-1 CASSQGAEGNTIYF
14 TRBJ2-2 TRBV18 CASSPQRNTGELFF
15 TRBJ2-6 TRBV7-8 CASSRPGAGANVLTF
14 TRBJ1-2 TRBV30 CAWSVGRGWYGYTF
16 TRBJ2-1 TRBV20-1 CSATSGGGSSYNEQFF
13 NA TRBV5-1 CASSAAGTDTQHF
14 TRBJ2-5 TRBV6-1 CASRQQGAAETQYF
16 TRBJ2-1 TRBV6-5 CASSSSGTGPYNEQFF
18 TRBJ1-1 TRBV18 CASSLSRDRGPRNTEAFF
14 TRBJ2-7 TRBV11-2 CASTRTGDSYEQYF
13 TRBJ1-6 TRBV5-1 CATSREENSPLHF
16 TRBJ2-2 TRBV6-2/TRBV6-3 CASSPFWQTNTGELFF
17 TRBJ2-1 TRBV29-1 CSALPGHSSVGDNEQFF
15 TRBJ2-7 TRBV24-1 CATASGGTATYEQYF
16 TRBJ2-3 TRBV12-3/TRBV12-4 CASTMILAGGSDTQYF
12 TRBJ1-5 TRBV10-3 CAISGGNQPQHF
16 TRBJ2-7 TRBV20-1 CSARDPSGGFSYEQYF
13 TRBJ1-6 TRBV5-1 CASSLDQNSPLHF
17 TRBJ2-5 TRBV6-5 CASSYTKGAGGGETQYF
12 TRBJ2-3 TRBV20-1 CSLRDRRDTQYF
13 TRBJ2-2 TRBV5-6 CASSLSPSGELFF
14 TRBJ2-7 TRBV10-3 CAIREVRQGGEQYF
16 TRBJ2-3 TRBV15 CATSRALAGRLDTQYF
15 TRBJ2-5 TRBV10-3 CAIKASGGSLETQYF